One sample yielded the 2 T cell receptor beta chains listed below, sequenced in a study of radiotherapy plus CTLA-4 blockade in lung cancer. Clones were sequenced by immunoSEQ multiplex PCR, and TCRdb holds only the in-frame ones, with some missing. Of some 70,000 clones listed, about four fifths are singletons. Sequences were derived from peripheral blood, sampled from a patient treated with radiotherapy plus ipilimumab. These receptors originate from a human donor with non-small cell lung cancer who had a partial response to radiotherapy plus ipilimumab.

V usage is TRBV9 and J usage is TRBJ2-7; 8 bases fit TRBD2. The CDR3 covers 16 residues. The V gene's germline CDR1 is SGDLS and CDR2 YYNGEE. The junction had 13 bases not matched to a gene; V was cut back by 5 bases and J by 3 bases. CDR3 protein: CASSAGGAIPRYEQYF. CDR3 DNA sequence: TGTGCCAGCAGTGCGGGGGGAGCTATCCCCCGCTACGAGCAGTACTTC.

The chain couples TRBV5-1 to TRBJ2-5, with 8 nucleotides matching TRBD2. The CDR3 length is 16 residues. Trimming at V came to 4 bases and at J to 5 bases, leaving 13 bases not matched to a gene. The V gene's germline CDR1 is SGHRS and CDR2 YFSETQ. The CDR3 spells CASSRGGPTGRETQYF. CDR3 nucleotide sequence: TGCGCCAGCAGCCGGGGGGGACCGACCGGCCGGGAGACCCAGTACTTC.